The clone carrying this T cell receptor beta chain was picked up a small number of times. Libraries were prepared by immunoSEQ multiplex PCR; TCRdb keeps only in-frame clonotypes and omits some of them. The data contain about 4,000 clones, 20% to 25% of them singletons. This sample was taken from a study of sequential checkpoint blockade in melanoma. The treatment denotes: randomized to nivolumab then ipilimumab (arm A) or the reverse (arm B). CDR1 MDHEN and CDR2 SYDVKM come from the germline V gene. CDR3 size: 14 residues. Trimming stripped 4 bases from V and 8 bases from J, with 17 bases between. The specimen comprised tumor tissue (inferred from file names), sampled from a patient given nivolumab and ipilimumab in sequence. This chain links TRBV28 with TRBJ1-2; the D gene is possibly TRBD1 (6 bases). The source is a human donor with melanoma. CDR3 protein: CASSSPTGGCGYTF. In DNA form, the CDR3 reads TGTGCCAGCAGTTCCCCGACAGGAGGGTGCGGCTACACCTTC.